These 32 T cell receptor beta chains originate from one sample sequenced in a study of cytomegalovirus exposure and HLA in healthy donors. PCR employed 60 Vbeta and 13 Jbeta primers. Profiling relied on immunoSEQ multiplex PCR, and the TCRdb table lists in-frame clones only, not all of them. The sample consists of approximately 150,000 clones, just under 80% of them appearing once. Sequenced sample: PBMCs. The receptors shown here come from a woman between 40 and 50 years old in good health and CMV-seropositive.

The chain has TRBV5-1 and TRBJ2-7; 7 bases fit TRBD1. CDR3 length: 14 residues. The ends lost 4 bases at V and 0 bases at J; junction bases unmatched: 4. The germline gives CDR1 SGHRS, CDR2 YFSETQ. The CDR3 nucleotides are TGCGCCAGCAGCACGACAGGGATCTCCTACGAGCAGTACTTC. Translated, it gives CASSTTGISYEQYF.

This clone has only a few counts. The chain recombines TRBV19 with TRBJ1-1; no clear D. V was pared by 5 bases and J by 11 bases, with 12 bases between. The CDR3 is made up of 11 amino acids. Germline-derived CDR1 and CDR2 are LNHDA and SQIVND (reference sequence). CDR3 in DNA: TGTGCCAGTAGTTTCTCATGGGAGGCTTTCTTT. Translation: CASSFSWEAFF.

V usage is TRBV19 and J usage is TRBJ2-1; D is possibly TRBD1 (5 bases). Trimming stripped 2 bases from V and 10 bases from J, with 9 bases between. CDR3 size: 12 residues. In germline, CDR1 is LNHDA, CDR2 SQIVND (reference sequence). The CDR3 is CASSIRQGEQFF. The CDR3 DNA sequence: TGTGCCAGTAGTATAAGGCAGGGCGAGCAGTTCTTC. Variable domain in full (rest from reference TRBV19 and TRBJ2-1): DGGITQSPKYLFRKEGQNVTLSCEQNLNHDAMYWYRQDPGQGLRLIYYSQIVNDFQKGDIAEGYSVSREKKESFPLTVTSAQKNPTAFYLCASSIRQGEQFFGPGTRLTVL.

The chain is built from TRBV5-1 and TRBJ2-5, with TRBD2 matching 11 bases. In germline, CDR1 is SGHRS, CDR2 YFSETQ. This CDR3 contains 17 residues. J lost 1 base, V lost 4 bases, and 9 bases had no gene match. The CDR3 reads CASSPGTSGLIQETQYF. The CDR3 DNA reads TGCGCCAGCAGCCCCGGGACTAGCGGCCTCATCCAAGAGACCCAGTACTTC.

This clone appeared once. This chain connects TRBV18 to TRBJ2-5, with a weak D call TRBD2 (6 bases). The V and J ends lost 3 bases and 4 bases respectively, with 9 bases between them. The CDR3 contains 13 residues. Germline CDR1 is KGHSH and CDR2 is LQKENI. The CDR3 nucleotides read TGTGCCAGCTCACCCCGGGGGAGAGAGACCCAGTACTTC. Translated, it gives CASSPRGRETQYF. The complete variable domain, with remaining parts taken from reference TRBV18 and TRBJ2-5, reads NAGVMQNPRHLVRRRGQEARLRCSPMKGHSHVYWYRQLPEEGLKFMVYLQKENIIDESGMPKERFSAEFPKEGPSILRIQQVVRGDSAAYFCASSPRGRETQYFGPGTRLLVL.

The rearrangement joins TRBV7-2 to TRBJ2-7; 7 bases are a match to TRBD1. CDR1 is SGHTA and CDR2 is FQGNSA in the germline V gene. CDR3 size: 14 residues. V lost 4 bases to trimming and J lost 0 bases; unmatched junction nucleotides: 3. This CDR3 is CASSSGGTSYEQYF. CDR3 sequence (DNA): TGTGCCAGCAGCTCAGGGGGTACCTCCTACGAGCAGTACTTC.

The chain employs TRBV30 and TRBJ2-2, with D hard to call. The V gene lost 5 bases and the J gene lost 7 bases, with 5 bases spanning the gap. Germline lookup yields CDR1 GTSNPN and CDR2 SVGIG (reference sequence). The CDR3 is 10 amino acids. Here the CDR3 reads CAWGHGELFF. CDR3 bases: TGTGCCTGGGGCCACGGGGAGCTGTTTTTT.

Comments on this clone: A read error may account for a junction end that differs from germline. The CDR3 here is CSGASSYNEQFF. In DNA form, the CDR3 reads TGCAGCGGGGCCAGCTCCTACAATGAGCAGTTCTTC. The chain has TRBV10-3 and TRBJ2-1; TRBD2 aligns across 7 bases. The CDR3 extends over 12 amino acids. Germline lookup yields CDR1 ENHRY and CDR2 SYGVKD.

The CDR3 DNA reads TGTGCCAGCAGTTTCAGTACCTCTGGAAACACCATATATTTT. Its protein product is CASSFSTSGNTIYF. This chain joins TRBV28 and TRBJ1-3; D remains ambiguous. V lost 3 bases and J lost 0, with 6 bases in between. The CDR3 has 14 amino acids. Germline V lookup: CDR1 MDHEN, CDR2 SYDVKM. Full variable domain (outside the CDR3, taken from reference TRBV28 and TRBJ1-3): DVKVTQSSRYLVKRTGEKVFLECVQDMDHENMFWYRQDPGLGLRLIYFSYDVKMKEKGDIPEGYSVSREKKERFSLILESASTNQTSMYLCASSFSTSGNTIYFGEGSWLTVV.

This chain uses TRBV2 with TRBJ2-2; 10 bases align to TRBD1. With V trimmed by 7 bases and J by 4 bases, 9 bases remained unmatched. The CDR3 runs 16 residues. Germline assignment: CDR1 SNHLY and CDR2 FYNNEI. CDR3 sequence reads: CASKGQGFSSTGELFF. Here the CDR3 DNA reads TGTGCCAGCAAGGGACAGGGGTTCTCCTCCACCGGGGAGCTGTTTTTT.

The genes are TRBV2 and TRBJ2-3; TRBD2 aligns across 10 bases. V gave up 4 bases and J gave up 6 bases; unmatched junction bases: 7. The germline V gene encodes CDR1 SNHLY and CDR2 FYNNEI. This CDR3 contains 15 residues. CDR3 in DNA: TGTGCCAGCAGTGGGAGAGCGGGGGGGCCTGATACGCAGTATTTT. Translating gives CASSGRAGGPDTQYF. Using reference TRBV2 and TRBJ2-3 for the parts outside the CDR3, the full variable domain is EPEVTQTPSHQVTQMGQEVILRCVPISNHLYFYWYRQILGQKVEFLVSFYNNEISEKSEIFDDQFSVERPDGSNFTLKIRSTKLEDSAMYFCASSGRAGGPDTQYFGPGTRLTVL.

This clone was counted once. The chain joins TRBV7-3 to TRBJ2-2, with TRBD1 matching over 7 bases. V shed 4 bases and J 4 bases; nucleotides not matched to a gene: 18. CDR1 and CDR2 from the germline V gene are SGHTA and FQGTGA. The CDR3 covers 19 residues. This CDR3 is CASSSRTPNPGTATGELFF. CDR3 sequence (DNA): TGTGCCAGCAGCTCCCGAACACCCAATCCCGGGACAGCCACCGGGGAGCTGTTTTTT.

The CDR3, as DNA: TGCGCCAGCAGCTTCCAGGGTTTCCTTAACTATGGCTACACCTTC. Residues: CASSFQGFLNYGYTF. The chain uses TRBV5-1 and TRBJ1-2, with a weak D call TRBD1 (5 bases). Trimming took 2 bases from V and 1 from J, leaving 12 bases between them. Germline-derived CDR1 and CDR2 are SGHRS and YFSETQ. The CDR3 has 15 amino acids.

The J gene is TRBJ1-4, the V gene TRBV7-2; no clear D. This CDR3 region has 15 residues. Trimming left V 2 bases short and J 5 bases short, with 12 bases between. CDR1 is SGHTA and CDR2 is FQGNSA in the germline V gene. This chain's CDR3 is CASSLSPVNNEKLFF. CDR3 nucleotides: TGTGCCAGCAGCTTAAGTCCGGTTAACAATGAAAAACTGTTTTTT.

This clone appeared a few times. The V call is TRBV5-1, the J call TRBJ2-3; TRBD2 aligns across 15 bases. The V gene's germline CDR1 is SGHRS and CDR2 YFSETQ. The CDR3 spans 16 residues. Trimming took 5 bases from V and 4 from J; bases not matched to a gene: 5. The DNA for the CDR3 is TGCGCCAGCAGGAGCGGACTAGCGGGGGGGGCAGATACGCAGTATTTT. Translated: CASRSGLAGGADTQYF.

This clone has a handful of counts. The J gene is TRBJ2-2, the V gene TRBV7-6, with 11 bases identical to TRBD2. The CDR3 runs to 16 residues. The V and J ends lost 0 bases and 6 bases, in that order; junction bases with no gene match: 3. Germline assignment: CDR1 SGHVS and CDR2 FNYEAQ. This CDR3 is CASSLAVAGGSGELFF. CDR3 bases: TGTGCCAGCAGCTTAGCAGTAGCGGGGGGGTCCGGGGAGCTGTTTTTT.

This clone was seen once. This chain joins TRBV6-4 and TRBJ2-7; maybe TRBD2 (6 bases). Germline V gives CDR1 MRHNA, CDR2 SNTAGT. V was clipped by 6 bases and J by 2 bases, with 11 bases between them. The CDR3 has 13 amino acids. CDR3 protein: CASRSSGPYEQYF. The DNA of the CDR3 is TGTGCCAGCAGGAGTAGCGGACCCTACGAGCAGTACTTC.

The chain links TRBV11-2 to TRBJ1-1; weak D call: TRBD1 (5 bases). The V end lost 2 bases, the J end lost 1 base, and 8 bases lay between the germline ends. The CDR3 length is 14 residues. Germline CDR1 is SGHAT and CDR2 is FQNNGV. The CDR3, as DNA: TGTGCCAGCAGCTTACAGGGTGAGAACACTGAAGCTTTCTTT. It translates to CASSLQGENTEAFF.

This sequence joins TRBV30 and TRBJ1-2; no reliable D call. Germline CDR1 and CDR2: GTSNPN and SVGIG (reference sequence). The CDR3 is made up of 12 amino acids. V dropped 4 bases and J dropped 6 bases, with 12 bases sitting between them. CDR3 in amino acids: CAWNELSDGYTF. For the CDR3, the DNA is TGTGCCTGGAATGAGCTATCGGATGGCTACACCTTC.

As DNA, the CDR3 is TGCGCCAGCGGACTTGGACCCCCCATCAATGAGCAGTTCTTC. It encodes CASGLGPPINEQFF. V usage is TRBV5-1 and J usage is TRBJ2-1; tentatively, D is TRBD2 (5 bases). This CDR3 is built from 14 residues. Germline-derived CDR1 and CDR2 are SGHRS and YFSETQ. The ends were cut back, 7 bases at V and 6 bases at J, with 17 bases in the middle.

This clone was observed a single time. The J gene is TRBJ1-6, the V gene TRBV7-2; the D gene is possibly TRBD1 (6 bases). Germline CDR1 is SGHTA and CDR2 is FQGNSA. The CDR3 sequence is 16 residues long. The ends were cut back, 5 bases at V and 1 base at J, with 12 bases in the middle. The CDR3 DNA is TGTGCCAGCAGCCCCAACACAGGGTCCTATAATTCACCCCTCCACTTT. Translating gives CASSPNTGSYNSPLHF.

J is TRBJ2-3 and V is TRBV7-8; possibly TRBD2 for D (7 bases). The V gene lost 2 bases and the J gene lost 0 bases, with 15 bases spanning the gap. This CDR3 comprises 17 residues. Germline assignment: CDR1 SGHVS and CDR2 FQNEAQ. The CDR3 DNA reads TGTGCCAGCAGCTTAAGTCGGGGGGCAGTTAGCACAGATACGCAGTATTTT. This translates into CASSLSRGAVSTDTQYF.

The CDR3: CASSTTPQDSYEQYF. DNA for the CDR3: TGTGCCAGCAGCACGACCCCACAAGACAGCTACGAGCAGTACTTC. The chain joins TRBV7-9 to TRBJ2-7; D perhaps matches TRBD1 (5 bases). Trimming took 5 bases from V and 3 from J, leaving 17 bases between them. Germline CDR1 is SEHNR and CDR2 is FQNEAQ (reference sequence). CDR3 size: 15 residues.

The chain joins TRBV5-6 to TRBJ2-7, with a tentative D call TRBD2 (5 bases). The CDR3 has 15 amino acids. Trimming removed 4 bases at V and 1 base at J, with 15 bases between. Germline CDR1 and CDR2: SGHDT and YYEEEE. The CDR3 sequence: CASSADWGGSYEQYF. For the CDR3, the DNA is TGTGCCAGCAGCGCGGACTGGGGTGGGTCCTACGAGCAGTACTTC.

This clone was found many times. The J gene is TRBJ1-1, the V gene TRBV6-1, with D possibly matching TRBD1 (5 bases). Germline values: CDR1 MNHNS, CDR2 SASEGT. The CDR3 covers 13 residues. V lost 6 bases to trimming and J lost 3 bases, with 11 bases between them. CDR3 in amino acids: CASRGAGHTEAFF. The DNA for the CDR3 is TGTGCCAGCAGAGGGGCAGGGCACACTGAAGCTTTCTTT.

The CDR3 loop is CASSVQGNNQPQHF. DNA of the CDR3: TGTGCCAGTAGTGTCCAGGGTAACAATCAGCCCCAGCATTTT. V usage is TRBV19 and J usage is TRBJ1-5, with D perhaps matching TRBD1 (5 bases). The CDR3 has 14 residues. The germline V and J ends were trimmed by 5 bases and 3 bases, with 11 bases remaining between them. CDR1 and CDR2 from the germline V gene are LNHDA and SQIVND (reference sequence).

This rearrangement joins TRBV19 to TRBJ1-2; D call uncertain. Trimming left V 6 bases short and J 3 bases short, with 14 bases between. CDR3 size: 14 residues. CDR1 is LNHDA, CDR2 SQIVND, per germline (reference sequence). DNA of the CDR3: TGTGCCAGTAGGGAGGGTCATCGGGACTATGGCTACACCTTC. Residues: CASREGHRDYGYTF. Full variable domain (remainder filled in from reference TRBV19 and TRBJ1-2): DGGITQSPKYLFRKEGQNVTLSCEQNLNHDAMYWYRQDPGQGLRLIYYSQIVNDFQKGDIAEGYSVSREKKESFPLTVTSAQKNPTAFYLCASREGHRDYGYTFGSGTRLTVV.

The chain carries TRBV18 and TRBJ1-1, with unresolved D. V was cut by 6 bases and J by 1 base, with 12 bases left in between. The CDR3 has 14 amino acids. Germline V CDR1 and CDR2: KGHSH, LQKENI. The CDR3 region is CASSQAPGNTEAFF. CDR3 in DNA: TGTGCCAGCTCCCAGGCCCCAGGGAACACTGAAGCTTTCTTT.

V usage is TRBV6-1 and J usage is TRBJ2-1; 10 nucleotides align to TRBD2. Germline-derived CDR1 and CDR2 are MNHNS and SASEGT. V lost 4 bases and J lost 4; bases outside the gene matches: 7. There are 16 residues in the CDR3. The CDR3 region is CASSVASGGPYNEQFF. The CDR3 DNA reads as TGTGCCAGCAGTGTGGCTAGCGGGGGCCCATACAATGAGCAGTTCTTC.

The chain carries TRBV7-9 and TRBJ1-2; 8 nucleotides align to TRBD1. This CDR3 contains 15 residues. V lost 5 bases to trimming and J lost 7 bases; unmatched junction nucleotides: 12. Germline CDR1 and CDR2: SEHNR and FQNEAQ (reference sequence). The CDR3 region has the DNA TGTGCCAGCAGCCCTTGGGACAGGCCGTTGGGTGGCTACACCTTC. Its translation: CASSPWDRPLGGYTF.

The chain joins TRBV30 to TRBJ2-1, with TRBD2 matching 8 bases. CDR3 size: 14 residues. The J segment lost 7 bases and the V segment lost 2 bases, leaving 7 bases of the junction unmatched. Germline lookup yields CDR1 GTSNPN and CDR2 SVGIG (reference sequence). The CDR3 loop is CAWSRGGVANEQFF. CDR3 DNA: TGTGCCTGGAGTCGGGGGGGAGTGGCGAATGAGCAGTTCTTC.

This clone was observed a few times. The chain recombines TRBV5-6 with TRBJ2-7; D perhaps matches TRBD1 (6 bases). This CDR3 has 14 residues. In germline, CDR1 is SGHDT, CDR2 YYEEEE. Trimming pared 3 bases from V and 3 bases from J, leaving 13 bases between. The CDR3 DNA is TGTGCCAGCAGCTGGGGGCCGGGTAGCTACGAGCAGTACTTC. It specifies CASSWGPGSYEQYF.